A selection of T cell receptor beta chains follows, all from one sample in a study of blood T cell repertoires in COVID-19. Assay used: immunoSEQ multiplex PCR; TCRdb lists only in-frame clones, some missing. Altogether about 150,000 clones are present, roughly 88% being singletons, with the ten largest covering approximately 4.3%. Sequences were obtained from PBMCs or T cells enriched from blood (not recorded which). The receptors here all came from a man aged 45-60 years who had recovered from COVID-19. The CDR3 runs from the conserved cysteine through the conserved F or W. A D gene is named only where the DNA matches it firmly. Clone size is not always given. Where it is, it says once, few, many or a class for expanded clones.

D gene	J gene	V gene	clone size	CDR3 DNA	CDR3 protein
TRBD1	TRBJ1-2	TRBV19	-	TGTGCCAGTAGTGGGGACAGTCACTACACCTTC	CASSGDSHYTF
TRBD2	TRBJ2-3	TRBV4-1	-	TGCGCCAGCAGCCAACCTACTAGCGGGAGTCGAAAACAGTATTTT	CASSQPTSGSRKQYF
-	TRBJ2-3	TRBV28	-	TGTGCCAGCAGTCTGGTAGCGCCTAGCACAGATACGCAGTATTTT	CASSLVAPSTDTQYF
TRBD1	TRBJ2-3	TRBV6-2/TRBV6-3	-	TGTGCCAGCAGTTACAAGGGACAGGGTTGGCGGACGCAGTATTTT	CASSYKGQGWRTQYF
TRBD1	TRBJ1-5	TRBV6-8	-	TGTGCCAGCAGTTACGATATACCAGGGGGCCTAGGTCAGCCCCAGCATTTT	CASSYDIPGGLGQPQHF
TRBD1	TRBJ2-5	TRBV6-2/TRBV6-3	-	TGTGCCAGCAGCCTTAGGACAGGCCCCCAAGAGACCCAGTACTTC	CASSLRTGPQETQYF
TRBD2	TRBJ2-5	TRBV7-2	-	TGTGCCAGCAGCTTAGTGGGACTAGCGGGAACCGGCGGGGAGACCCAGTACTTC	CASSLVGLAGTGGETQYF
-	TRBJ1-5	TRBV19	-	TGTGCCAGTAGTATAGAAGGAGTGAGGGGGAATCAGCCCCAGCATTTT	CASSIEGVRGNQPQHF
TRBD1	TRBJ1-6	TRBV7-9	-	TGTGCCAGCAGCTCGGGGACAGCTAACTCACCCCTCCACTTT	CASSSGTANSPLHF
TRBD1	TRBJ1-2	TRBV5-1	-	TGCGCCAGCAGTAGGGGGCTCAACTATGGCTACACCTTC	CASSRGLNYGYTF
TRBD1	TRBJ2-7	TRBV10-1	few	TGCGCCAGCAGTGAGTCCGGGGACAGGGCATTCTACGAGCAGTACTTC	CASSESGDRAFYEQYF
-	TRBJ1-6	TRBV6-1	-	TGTGCCAGCAGTGAAGACAGGCCTAATTCACCCCTCCACTTT	CASSEDRPNSPLHF
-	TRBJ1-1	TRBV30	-	TGTGCCTGGAGTGTACAATGGGGGGGGCGCATGGGTAGGGACACTGAAGCTTTCTTT	CAWSVQWGGRMGRDTEAFF
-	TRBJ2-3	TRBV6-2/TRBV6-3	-	TGTGCCAGCAGTTCGACAGTAGATACGCAGTATTTT	CASSSTVDTQYF
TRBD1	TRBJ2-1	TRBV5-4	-	TGTGCCAGCAGCCTTAAGACAGGGGTCAATGAGCAGTTCTTC	CASSLKTGVNEQFF
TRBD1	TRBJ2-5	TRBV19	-	TGTGCCAGTAGTAGGGGACAGGCTGGCGGGACCCAGTACTTC	CASSRGQAGGTQYF
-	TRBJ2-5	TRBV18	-	TGTGCCAGCTCACGAGGCGGGCCCACGAGGGAGACCCAGTACTTC	CASSRGGPTRETQYF
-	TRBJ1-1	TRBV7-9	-	TGTGCCAGCAGCCCTTATGGCCGCGGCACTGGCACTGAAGCTTTCTTT	CASSPYGRGTGTEAFF
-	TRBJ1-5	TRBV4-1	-	TGCGCCAGCAGCCAGCAAACAGTCGATCAGCCCCAGCATTTT	CASSQQTVDQPQHF
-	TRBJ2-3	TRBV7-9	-	TGTGCCAGCAGCTTAGGCCGGACTATCCGAGATACGCAGTATTTT	CASSLGRTIRDTQYF
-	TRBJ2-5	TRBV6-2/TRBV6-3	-	TGTGCCAGCAGTTACGACACAGGGCAAGAGACCCAGTACTTC	CASSYDTGQETQYF
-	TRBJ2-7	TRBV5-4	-	TGTGCCAGCAGCCTCGGGACTTGGGAGTCCTACGAGCAGTACTTC	CASSLGTWESYEQYF
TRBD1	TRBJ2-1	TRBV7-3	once	TGTGCCAGCAGCTTAACAGGGACAGGGAAAGGGGGTGAGCAGTTCTTC	CASSLTGTGKGGEQFF
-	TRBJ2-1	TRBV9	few	TGTGCCAGCAGCCCTCAGTGGGGGCTCAATGAGCAGTTCTTC	CASSPQWGLNEQFF
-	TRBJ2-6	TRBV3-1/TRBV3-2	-	TGTGCCAGCAGCTTGCAGGGTTTGTGGGGGGCCAACGTCCTGACTTTC	CASSLQGLWGANVLTF